These 27 T cell receptor beta chains were all obtained from the same sample, sequenced in a study of cytomegalovirus exposure and HLA in healthy donors. Primers included in the PCR were 60 Vbeta and 13 Jbeta primers. Repertoires were generated with immunoSEQ multiplex PCR, while TCRdb's copy carries only in-frame clones and drops some. The sample carries fewer than 250,000 clones, almost 80% recorded once. The sample was PBMCs. Every receptor here comes from a young woman in good health and CMV-seronegative.

The rearrangement joins TRBV5-1 to TRBJ1-1; weak D call: TRBD1 (5 bases). Looked up from germline, CDR1 is SGHRS and CDR2 is YFSETQ. This CDR3 comprises 13 residues. V was clipped by 0 bases and J by 10 bases, with 13 bases between them. The DNA for the CDR3 is TGCGCCAGCAGCTTGGTAGTGCAGGGTGGAGCTTTCTTT. This translates into CASSLVVQGGAFF.

J is TRBJ2-5 and V is TRBV5-4; weak D call: TRBD2 (5 bases). Trimming left V 0 bases short and J 3 bases short, with 12 bases between. CDR1 and CDR2 (germline): SGHNT, YYREEE (reference sequence). The CDR3 contains 15 residues. The CDR3 sequence: CASSLGPGVEETQYF. For the CDR3, the DNA is TGTGCCAGCAGCTTGGGTCCCGGGGTCGAAGAGACCCAGTACTTC. Full variable domain (outside the CDR3, taken from reference TRBV5-4 and TRBJ2-5): ETGVTQSPTHLIKTRGQQVTLRCSSQSGHNTVSWYQQALGQGPQFIFQYYREEENGRGNFPPRFSGLQFPNYSSELNVNALELDDSALYLCASSLGPGVEETQYFGPGTRLLVL.

In this sample, this clone turned up a few times. V is TRBV9 and J is TRBJ2-7, with D perhaps matching TRBD1 (5 bases). Germline V CDR1 and CDR2: SGDLS, YYNGEE. With 0 bases removed from V and 1 base from J, the gap between germline ends came to 11 bases. This CDR3 region has 15 residues. In nucleotides, the CDR3 is TGTGCCAGCAGCGTAGGTGGGCAGGGATCCTACGAGCAGTACTTC. Protein sequence: CASSVGGQGSYEQYF.

This clone was recorded once. The chain employs TRBV6-1 and TRBJ2-7, with 9 bases fitting TRBD1. The V gene's germline CDR1 is MNHNS and CDR2 SASEGT. The CDR3 is made up of 15 amino acids. J lost 4 bases, V lost 10 bases, and 14 bases had no gene match. The CDR3 region is CATSPGTGFSYEQYF. DNA for the CDR3: TGTGCCACCAGCCCCGGGACAGGGTTTTCTTACGAGCAGTACTTC.

This clone was recorded once. The chain employs TRBV11-2 and TRBJ1-5; D is perhaps TRBD1 (5 bases). The length of the CDR3 is 15 residues. The ends were cut back, 4 bases at V and 3 bases at J, with 13 bases in the middle. Germline V gives CDR1 SGHAT, CDR2 FQNNGV. The CDR3 nucleotides read TGTGCCAGCAGCTATACAGGCGGGGACAATCAGCCCCAGCATTTT. It translates to CASSYTGGDNQPQHF. Combining the CDR3 with reference TRBV11-2 and TRBJ1-5 gives the whole variable domain EAGVAQSPRYKIIEKRQSVAFWCNPISGHATLYWYQQILGQGPKLLIQFQNNGVVDDSQLPKDRFSAERLKGVDSTLKIQPAKLEDSAVYLCASSYTGGDNQPQHFGDGTRLSIL.

The V gene is TRBV29-1, the J gene TRBJ1-2, with a weak D call TRBD1 (6 bases). Germline V gene data show CDR1 as SQVTM and CDR2 as ANQGSEA. V was trimmed by 6 bases and J by 5 bases, leaving 13 bases between them. The CDR3 is 12 amino acids. The CDR3 DNA follows: TGCAGCGTCCTCGGACAGACGTATGGCTACACCTTC. Protein product: CSVLGQTYGYTF. The full variable domain, its missing parts supplied by reference TRBV29-1 and TRBJ1-2, is SAVISQKPSRDICQRGTSLTIQCQVDSQVTMMFWYRQQPGQSLTLIATANQGSEATYESGFVIDKFPISRPNLTFSTLTVSNMSPEDSSIYLCSVLGQTYGYTFGSGTRLTVV.

The chain carries TRBV7-9 and TRBJ2-7; 8 bases align to TRBD1. Germline-derived CDR1 and CDR2 are SEHNR and FQNEAQ (reference sequence). The CDR3 runs 14 residues. The junction had 7 bases not matched to a gene; V was cut back by 5 bases and J by 4 bases. The CDR3 reads CASSTGQGNYEQYF. CDR3 nucleotide sequence: TGTGCCAGCAGCACCGGACAGGGAAATTACGAGCAGTACTTC.

The rearrangement joins TRBV30 to TRBJ2-7; TRBD2 matches at 10 bases. This CDR3 is built from 14 residues. The germline V gene encodes CDR1 GTSNPN and CDR2 SVGIG (reference sequence). V was pared by 0 bases and J by 6 bases, with 5 bases of the junction left unmatched. The CDR3 is CAWSVQAGGFEQYF. The CDR3 coding sequence is TGTGCCTGGAGTGTACAAGCGGGAGGGTTCGAGCAGTACTTC.

The chain is built from TRBV19 and TRBJ2-7; 9 nucleotides match TRBD2. Unmatched junction bases numbered 3, after V lost 3 bases and J lost 0 bases. This CDR3 is 15 amino acids long. Germline-derived CDR1 and CDR2 are LNHDA and SQIVND (reference sequence). This CDR3 is CASSIETSGSYEQYF. The DNA for the CDR3 is TGTGCCAGTAGTATTGAGACTAGCGGCTCCTACGAGCAGTACTTC. Combining the CDR3 with reference TRBV19 and TRBJ2-7 gives the whole variable domain DGGITQSPKYLFRKEGQNVTLSCEQNLNHDAMYWYRQDPGQGLRLIYYSQIVNDFQKGDIAEGYSVSREKKESFPLTVTSAQKNPTAFYLCASSIETSGSYEQYFGPGTRLTVT.

The chain uses TRBV14 and TRBJ2-7, with a possible D match to TRBD1 (6 bases). The CDR3 runs to 15 residues. Trimming cost V 4 bases and J 2 bases, with 15 bases left between them. In germline, CDR1 is SGHDN, CDR2 FVKESK. The CDR3 DNA sequence: TGTGCCAGCAGCCCGACACGGGACATCGCCTACGAGCAGTACTTC. Residues: CASSPTRDIAYEQYF. Full variable domain (missing parts from reference TRBV14 and TRBJ2-7): EAGVTQFPSHSVIEKGQTVTLRCDPISGHDNLYWYRRVMGKEIKFLLHFVKESKQDESGMPNNRFLAERTGGTYSTLKVQPAELEDSGVYFCASSPTRDIAYEQYFGPGTRLTVT.

CDR3: CASKFSAKGQGASNYGYTF. The DNA of the CDR3 is TGTGCCAGTAAGTTCTCGGCCAAGGGACAGGGGGCCTCGAACTATGGCTACACCTTC. The chain uses TRBV19 and TRBJ1-2, with 12 bases matching TRBD1. The CDR3 totals 19 residues. After removal of 7 bases from V and 2 bases from J, the junction contained 17 bases not matched to a gene. The germline gives CDR1 LNHDA, CDR2 SQIVND (reference sequence).

The chain links TRBV10-2 to TRBJ2-1; 10 positions match TRBD2. The CDR3 runs to 12 residues. V shed 1 base, J shed 15 bases, and the junction held 3 bases outside the gene matches. Germline lookup yields CDR1 WSHSY and CDR2 SAAADI. DNA of the CDR3: TGCGCCAGCAGTGAGTTAAGCGGGGGGGTGTTCTTC. Protein product: CASSELSGGVFF.

V is TRBV2 and J is TRBJ1-4, with TRBD1 identical over 8 bases. This CDR3 comprises 15 residues. Germline CDR1 reads SNHLY; CDR2 reads FYNNEI. The V gene end was trimmed by 4 bases and the J gene end by 5 bases; junction bases not matched to a gene: 6. The chain's CDR3 is CASSADRGGNEKLFF. CDR3 DNA: TGTGCCAGCAGTGCCGACAGGGGAGGGAATGAAAAACTGTTTTTT.

The chain joins TRBV19 to TRBJ2-5; the D is unclear. This CDR3 contains 13 residues. V was shortened by 4 bases and J by 0 bases, with 6 bases between the two germline ends. Per the germline V gene, CDR1 is LNHDA and CDR2 is SQIVND (reference sequence). In DNA, the CDR3 is TGTGCCAGTAGTAGTAGAGACCAAGAGACCCAGTACTTC. Translating it yields CASSSRDQETQYF.

In this sample, this clone turned up a few times. This sequence joins TRBV5-1 and TRBJ1-4; D uncertain. The CDR3 runs to 13 residues. V lost 0 bases and J 8 bases, leaving 8 bases between the germline ends. The germline V gene encodes CDR1 SGHRS and CDR2 YFSETQ. The CDR3 DNA reads as TGCGCCAGCAGCTTGGCTCTCGGGGAAAAACTGTTTTTT. Translation gives CASSLALGEKLFF.

The chain carries TRBV5-1 and TRBJ2-1; D gene ambiguous. The V end was cut by 0 bases, the J end by 3 bases, with 7 bases between. CDR3 size: 14 residues. The germline V gene has CDR1 SGHRS and CDR2 YFSETQ. This chain's CDR3 is CASSLVSSYNEQFF. For the CDR3, the DNA is TGCGCCAGCAGCTTGGTTTCCAGCTACAATGAGCAGTTCTTC.

This chain links TRBV2 with TRBJ1-5; a possible D gene is TRBD1 (6 bases). Germline V gene lookup returns CDR1 SNHLY and CDR2 FYNNEI. The CDR3 spans 16 residues. V lost 5 bases and J lost 0, with 14 bases in between. CDR3 loop: CASSPTNRASNQPQHF. CDR3 coding DNA: TGTGCCAGCAGTCCGACCAACAGGGCTAGCAATCAGCCCCAGCATTTT. Supplemented by reference TRBV2 and TRBJ1-5, the full variable domain reads EPEVTQTPSHQVTQMGQEVILRCVPISNHLYFYWYRQILGQKVEFLVSFYNNEISEKSEIFDDQFSVERPDGSNFTLKIRSTKLEDSAMYFCASSPTNRASNQPQHFGDGTRLSIL.

The chain has TRBV5-6 and TRBJ1-4; TRBD1 is a possible D gene (6 bases). This CDR3 has 16 amino acids. Looked up from germline, CDR1 is SGHDT and CDR2 is YYEEEE. V lost 4 bases, J lost 1 base, and 14 bases lay in between. The CDR3 sequence: CASSPTGTRTNEKLFF. Here the CDR3 DNA reads TGTGCCAGCAGCCCAACAGGGACACGAACTAATGAAAAACTGTTTTTT.

The genes are TRBV15 and TRBJ2-5; 7 positions match TRBD1. The CDR3 consists of 14 residues. Germline values: CDR1 LNHNV, CDR2 YYDKDF (reference sequence). V was pared by 5 bases and J by 2 bases, with 5 bases of the junction left unmatched. The chain's CDR3 is CATSPQTGQETQYF. DNA of the CDR3: TGTGCCACCAGCCCCCAGACAGGGCAAGAGACCCAGTACTTC. Based on the CDR3 plus reference TRBV15 and TRBJ2-5, the full variable domain is DAMVIQNPRYQVTQFGKPVTLSCSQTLNHNVMYWYQQKSSQAPKLLFHYYDKDFNNEADTPDNFQSRRPNTSFCFLDIRSPGLGDTAMYLCATSPQTGQETQYFGPGTRLLVL.

The chain employs TRBV29-1 and TRBJ1-2; D is uncertain. This CDR3 is 13 amino acids long. The V end was cut by 3 bases, the J end by 2 bases, with 10 bases between. Germline values: CDR1 SQVTM, CDR2 ANQGSEA. The CDR3 sequence: CSVEYPSNYGYTF. CDR3 coding DNA: TGCAGCGTTGAGTATCCGTCCAACTATGGCTACACCTTC.

This chain uses TRBV5-8 with TRBJ1-5; 8 bases match TRBD1. V lost 3 bases, J lost 0 bases, and 2 bases stayed unmatched. The CDR3 runs 15 residues. CDR1 SGHTS and CDR2 YDEGEE come from the germline V gene. CDR3 sequence reads: CASSSDRVSNQPQHF. The CDR3 coding sequence is TGTGCCAGCAGCTCGGACAGGGTTAGCAATCAGCCCCAGCATTTT. The full variable domain, completed using reference TRBV5-8 and TRBJ1-5, is EAGVTQSPTHLIKTRGQQATLRCSPISGHTSVYWYQQALGLGLQFLLWYDEGEERNRGNFPPRFSGRQFPNYSSELNVNALELEDSALYLCASSSDRVSNQPQHFGDGTRLSIL.

J is TRBJ1-2 and V is TRBV14; 9 nucleotides agree with TRBD1. From germline, CDR1 is SGHDN and CDR2 FVKESK. Trimming cost V 0 bases and J 9 bases; bases outside gene matches: 8. The CDR3 contains 15 residues. CDR3 nucleotide sequence: TGTGCCAGCAGCCAAGATTCGGGACAGGGAAGAAGCTACACCTTC. This codes for CASSQDSGQGRSYTF. Full variable domain (outside the CDR3, taken from reference TRBV14 and TRBJ1-2): EAGVTQFPSHSVIEKGQTVTLRCDPISGHDNLYWYRRVMGKEIKFLLHFVKESKQDESGMPNNRFLAERTGGTYSTLKVQPAELEDSGVYFCASSQDSGQGRSYTFGSGTRLTVV.

This chain uses TRBV19 with TRBJ2-7; TRBD2 might be the D (5 bases). The CDR3 extends over 15 amino acids. Germline V gene lookup returns CDR1 LNHDA and CDR2 SQIVND (reference sequence). With 6 bases removed from V and 8 bases from J, the gap between germline ends came to 23 bases. CDR3 coding DNA: TGTGCCAGTAGGAGGGATACGGCCCTCGATGATAAGCAGTACTTC. The encoded protein is CASRRDTALDDKQYF.

The V and J genes are TRBV5-8 and TRBJ1-5; 10 bases map to TRBD1. Germline V gene sequence: CDR1 SGHTS, CDR2 YDEGEE. Germline trimming cut 4 bases from V and 2 bases from J; bases unmatched to any gene: 12. This CDR3 has 18 amino acids. CDR3 in amino acids: CASSQGQGTRIGNQPQHF. As DNA, the CDR3 is TGTGCCAGCAGCCAGGGACAGGGGACGAGGATTGGCAATCAGCCCCAGCATTTT.

The chain recombines TRBV28 with TRBJ1-1; 9 nucleotides agree with TRBD1. V trimming: 7 bases; J trimming: 4 bases; junction bases outside the gene matches: 13. This CDR3 has 16 residues. Germline CDR1 and CDR2: MDHEN and SYDVKM. The CDR3 loop reads CASNLNTGGVITEAFF. For the CDR3, the DNA is TGTGCCAGCAATCTCAATACAGGGGGCGTTATCACTGAAGCTTTCTTT.

This rearrangement joins TRBV6-1 to TRBJ1-5, with D possibly matching TRBD1 (6 bases). The CDR3 contains 15 residues. The V gene's germline CDR1 is MNHNS and CDR2 SASEGT. Trimming pared 3 bases from V and 9 bases from J, leaving 18 bases between. In DNA form, the CDR3 reads TGTGCCAGCAGTGATGGCCACAGGGACCATCGGCCCCAGCATTTT. This gives the protein CASSDGHRDHRPQHF.

V gene TRBV28 combines with J gene TRBJ2-3, with 10 bases that match TRBD2. CDR3 size: 16 residues. Germline V lookup: CDR1 MDHEN, CDR2 SYDVKM. V lost 5 bases to trimming and J lost 3 bases; unmatched junction nucleotides: 8. Here the CDR3 reads CASSTRLAGSTDTQYF. DNA of the CDR3: TGTGCCAGCAGTACACGACTAGCGGGCTCGACAGATACGCAGTATTTT.